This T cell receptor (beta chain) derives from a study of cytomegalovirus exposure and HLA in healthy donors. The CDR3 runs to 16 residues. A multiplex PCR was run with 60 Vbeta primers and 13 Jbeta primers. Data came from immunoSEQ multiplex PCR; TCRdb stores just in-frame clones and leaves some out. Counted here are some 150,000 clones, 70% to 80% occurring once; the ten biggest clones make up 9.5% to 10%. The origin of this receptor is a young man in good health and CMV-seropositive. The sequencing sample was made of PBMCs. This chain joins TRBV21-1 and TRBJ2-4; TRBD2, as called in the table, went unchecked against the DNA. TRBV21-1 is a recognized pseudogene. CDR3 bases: TGTGCCAGCAGCAAAGAGCTGGTAAGAGCCAAAAACATTCAGTACTTC. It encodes CASSKELVRAKNIQYF.